The rows below give T cell receptor beta chains drawn from one sample of a study of tumor-infiltrating lymphocytes in primary liver carcinoma. MiXCR was run by TCRdb on the multiplex PCR reads, yielding one entry per CDR3 protein. The repertoire holds about 330,000 distinct CDR3 sequences, less than 75% seen once, with about 6.1% in the top ten. Sequencing was performed on peripheral blood. The receptors derive from a middle-aged man with primary liver carcinoma and hepatitis B virus infection. Both conserved end residues are part of each CDR3. A D gene is named only where the DNA matches it firmly. Clone size is shown for a subset of rows, as once, few, many or a class of expanded clone.

v_call	clone_size	j_call	d_call	cdr3_aa	cdr3_nt
TRBV6-1	-	TRBJ2-1	TRBD2	CASQLLPGGEGSYTEQSF	TGTGCCAGCCAACTCTTGCCGGGAGGTGAAGGATCCTACACTGAGCAGTCCTTC
TRBV5-5	-	TRBJ2-7	-	CASSLGQGKDPYEQYF	TGTGCCAGCAGTTTGGGGCAGGGTAAGGACCCCTACGAGCAGTACTTC
TRBV19	-	TRBJ1-1	TRBD1	CASRSQGANGNTEAFF	TGTGCCAGTAGATCCCAGGGGGCGAACGGGAACACTGAAGCTTTCTTT
TRBV6-2/TRBV6-3	many	TRBJ1-1	-	CASSPQGYTEAFF	TGTGCCAGCAGTCCACAGGGATACACTGAAGCTTTCTTT
TRBV11-2	-	TRBJ2-1	TRBD2	CTSRLGTSGRSPNEQFF	TGTACCAGCAGATTAGGTACTAGCGGGAGGTCCCCCAATGAGCAGTTCTTC
TRBV10-2	-	TRBJ2-7	TRBD1	CASGQVDGQYF	TGCGCCAGCGGACAGGTCGACGGGCAGTACTTC
TRBV6-5	-	TRBJ2-1	-	CASSRGATYNEQSF	TGTGCCAGCAGCCGCGGAGCTACCTACAATGAGCAGTCCTTC
TRBV11-2	-	TRBJ2-7	TRBD2	CASSPGGTSGRALTYEQYF	TGTGCCAGCAGCCCCGGCGGAACTAGCGGGAGGGCCTTGACCTACGAGCAGTACTTC
TRBV14	-	TRBJ1-4	-	CARSLGRATNEKLFF	TGTGCACGCAGCCTCGGAAGGGCAACTAATGAAAAACTGTTTTTT
TRBV4-1	many	TRBJ2-1	-	CASSQANLGSYNEQFF	TGCGCCAGCAGCCAAGCTAACCTAGGATCCTACAATGAGCAGTTCTTC
TRBV6-5	-	TRBJ2-4	-	CASSYRRMGGAKNIKYF	TGTGCCAGCAGTTACCGGAGAATGGGTGGGGCCAAAAACATTAAGTACTTC